The next 22 T cell receptor beta chains were all read from a single sample in a study of cytomegalovirus exposure and HLA in healthy donors. The PCR ran on 60 Vbeta and 13 Jbeta primers. Sequenced by immunoSEQ multiplex PCR; TCRdb stores in-frame clones only, minus some. The sample contains 140,000 to 150,000 clones, about two thirds of which appear only once. The sequencing sample was made of PBMCs. Source of these receptors: a man between 60 and 75 years old in good health and CMV-seronegative.

CDR3 nucleotide sequence: TGTGCCTGGATCCCCGGTTCCTCCTACAATGAGCAGTTCTTC. Translated: CAWIPGSSYNEQFF. V and J are TRBV30 and TRBJ2-1, with D unresolved. Per germline, CDR1 GTSNPN and CDR2 SVGIG (reference sequence). The V and J ends lost 4 bases and 0 bases respectively, with 10 bases between them. This CDR3 has 14 residues.

The rearrangement uses TRBV5-1 and TRBJ2-6; tentatively, D is TRBD2 (6 bases). V was clipped by 2 bases and J by 1 base, with 10 bases between them. This CDR3 comprises 16 residues. CDR1 and CDR2 from the germline V gene are SGHRS and YFSETQ. CDR3 loop: CASSFGSGSGANVLTF. The CDR3 nucleotides are TGCGCCAGCAGCTTTGGCAGCGGGTCTGGGGCCAACGTCCTGACTTTC.

There are a few counts of this clone. The chain is built from TRBV25-1 and TRBJ2-2; TRBD2 matches 7 bases. Trimming removed 1 base from V and 4 bases from J; junction bases left unmatched: 3. This CDR3 has 15 amino acids. Germline V lookup: CDR1 MGHDK, CDR2 SYGVNS. The CDR3: CASSEWGGATGELFF. The CDR3 nucleotides are TGTGCCAGCAGTGAATGGGGGGGTGCCACCGGGGAGCTGTTTTTT.

This clone was seen only a few times. The rearrangement uses TRBV6-6 and TRBJ1-2, with TRBD1 matching 10 bases. Unmatched junction bases numbered 4, after V lost 5 bases and J lost 4 bases. The CDR3 is made up of 14 amino acids. The germline V gene encodes CDR1 MNHNY and CDR2 SVGAGI (reference sequence). In DNA, the CDR3 is TGTGCCAGCAGTAGCGACAGGGGGCTCTATGGCTACACCTTC. Translation gives CASSSDRGLYGYTF.

V and J are TRBV4-1 and TRBJ1-2, with a weak D call TRBD1 (6 bases). CDR1 and CDR2 from the germline V gene are MGHRA and YSYEKL. This CDR3 has 13 residues. V was shortened by 4 bases and J by 6 bases, with 12 bases between the two germline ends. The CDR3 nucleotides are TGCGCCAGCAGCCTGGCGGGGGCTGATGGCTACACCTTC. Translating it yields CASSLAGADGYTF.

This clone was detected only once. This chain connects TRBV15 to TRBJ1-6; D might be TRBD1 (6 bases). CDR3 length equals 16 residues. Germline-derived CDR1 and CDR2 are LNHNV and YYDKDF (reference sequence). V was shortened by 1 base and J by 9 bases, with 16 bases between the two germline ends. Here the CDR3 reads CATSRASTGMGSPLHF. CDR3 sequence (DNA): TGTGCCACCAGCAGAGCCTCGACAGGAATGGGTTCACCCCTCCACTTT.

V and J are TRBV6-1 and TRBJ1-5; D uncertain. Deletions cut 1 base from V and 0 bases from J, with 10 bases between. The CDR3 consists of 16 residues. CDR1 MNHNS and CDR2 SASEGT come from the germline V gene. In DNA, the CDR3 is TGTGCCAGCAGTGAAGGGCAGGCTTATAGCAATCAGCCCCAGCATTTT. The encoded protein is CASSEGQAYSNQPQHF.

The rearrangement joins TRBV5-1 to TRBJ1-6; 8 bases line up with TRBD1. V shed 2 bases, J shed 3 bases, and the junction held 1 base outside the gene matches. Germline values: CDR1 SGHRS, CDR2 YFSETQ. The CDR3 consists of 15 residues. CDR3 region: CASSLQGVYNSPLHF. Written as DNA, the CDR3 is TGCGCCAGCAGCTTACAGGGGGTCTATAATTCACCCCTCCACTTT.

This clone was seen more than once but under ten times. The CDR3 coding sequence is TGCGCCAGCAGCCAGCAGGGGGCCGAGACCCAGTACTTC. Translation gives CASSQQGAETQYF. The rearrangement links TRBV4-1 to TRBJ2-5; 8 bases line up with TRBD1. Germline lookup yields CDR1 MGHRA and CDR2 YSYEKL. The CDR3 spans 13 residues. The trim removed 3 bases at V and 5 bases at J, leaving 2 bases unmatched.

The chain employs TRBV2 and TRBJ1-1; TRBD1 might be the D (5 bases). V was trimmed by 7 bases and J by 4 bases, leaving 10 bases between them. The CDR3 sequence is 12 residues long. CDR1 and CDR2 from the germline V gene are SNHLY and FYNNEI. CDR3 nucleotides: TGTGCCAGCACGACAGTCGGCACTGAAGCTTTCTTT. Residues: CASTTVGTEAFF.

V gene TRBV19 combines with J gene TRBJ2-1; 7 bases map to TRBD2. Germline V CDR1 and CDR2: LNHDA, SQIVND (reference sequence). The trim removed 3 bases at V and 6 bases at J, leaving 8 bases unmatched. CDR3 size: 15 residues. CDR3 in DNA: TGTGCCAGTAGTATCGGGACGGGAGGTCTCAATGAGCAGTTCTTC. Amino acid sequence: CASSIGTGGLNEQFF.

The chain has TRBV11-1 and TRBJ2-5, with 7 bases that match TRBD1. Matching the DNA end better, TRBJ2-7 makes the J call doubtful. The CDR3 sequence is 15 residues long. Germline loops: CDR1 SGHAT, CDR2 FQDESV (reference sequence). CDR3 DNA: TGTGCCAGCAGCCCCCGACAGGGCTCGGTCTACGAGCAGTACTTC. It translates to CASSPRQGSVYEQYF.

In its sample, this clone was seen a few times. The chain employs TRBV28 and TRBJ2-2; 9 nucleotides line up with TRBD1. The V gene end was trimmed by 2 bases and the J gene end by 8 bases; junction bases not matched to a gene: 12. Germline V gene data show CDR1 as MDHEN and CDR2 as SYDVKM. The CDR3 totals 17 residues. The CDR3 DNA follows: TGTGCCAGCAGTTTAGAGTCAGTGGGACAGGGAAGGGGGGAGCTGTTTTTT. It is translated as CASSLESVGQGRGELFF. Full variable domain (outside the CDR3, taken from reference TRBV28 and TRBJ2-2): DVKVTQSSRYLVKRTGEKVFLECVQDMDHENMFWYRQDPGLGLRLIYFSYDVKMKEKGDIPEGYSVSREKKERFSLILESASTNQTSMYLCASSLESVGQGRGELFFGEGSRLTVL.

The CDR3 loop is CASSEPGQHTEAFF. In nucleotides, the CDR3 is TGTGCCAGCAGTGAACCGGGACAGCACACTGAAGCTTTCTTT. V gene TRBV6-1 combines with J gene TRBJ1-1, with TRBD1 matching 7 bases. The trim removed 2 bases at V and 3 bases at J, leaving 3 bases unmatched. The germline V gene encodes CDR1 MNHNS and CDR2 SASEGT. CDR3 length: 14 amino acids.

The rearrangement uses TRBV19 and TRBJ2-1; TRBD2 agrees at 8 bases. CDR1 and CDR2 (germline): LNHDA, SQIVND (reference sequence). The CDR3 covers 17 residues. The junction had 8 bases not matched to a gene; V was cut back by 3 bases and J by 1 base. The CDR3 loop is CASSMGWLAGSYNEQFF. CDR3 coding DNA: TGTGCCAGTAGTATGGGGTGGCTAGCGGGTTCCTACAATGAGCAGTTCTTC.

This clone was counted a few times. The gene calls are TRBV11-2 and TRBJ1-2; maybe TRBD1 (5 bases). CDR1 and CDR2 from the germline V gene are SGHAT and FQNNGV. V was cut by 1 base and J by 5 bases, with 11 bases left in between. This CDR3 comprises 14 residues. CDR3 sequence (DNA): TGTGCCAGCAGCTTAGTGGGGGGACTATATGGCTACACCTTC. As protein: CASSLVGGLYGYTF. The full variable domain, completed using reference TRBV11-2 and TRBJ1-2, is EAGVAQSPRYKIIEKRQSVAFWCNPISGHATLYWYQQILGQGPKLLIQFQNNGVVDDSQLPKDRFSAERLKGVDSTLKIQPAKLEDSAVYLCASSLVGGLYGYTFGSGTRLTVV.

The chain joins TRBV30 to TRBJ2-3, with 14 bases identical to TRBD2. This CDR3 contains 16 residues. The germline V gene has CDR1 GTSNPN and CDR2 SVGIG (reference sequence). Unmatched junction bases numbered 5, after V lost 2 bases and J lost 4 bases. The CDR3 coding sequence is TGTGCCTGGAGTCCGGGACTAGCGGGAGACGCAGATACGCAGTATTTT. Translated, it gives CAWSPGLAGDADTQYF. Full variable domain (remainder filled in from reference TRBV30 and TRBJ2-3): SQTIHQWPATLVQPVGSPLSLECTVEGTSNPNLYWYRQAAGRGLQLLFYSVGIGQISSEVPQNLSASRPQDRQFILSSKKLLLSDSGFYLCAWSPGLAGDADTQYFGPGTRLTVL.

This clone was counted only a few times. V gene TRBV6-5 combines with J gene TRBJ2-5; 7 nucleotides align to TRBD1. The CDR3 runs to 13 residues. Germline-derived CDR1 and CDR2 are MNHEY and SVGAGI. V lost 5 bases to trimming and J lost 1 base; unmatched junction nucleotides: 1. The CDR3 sequence is CASSTGAQETQYF. The CDR3, as DNA: TGTGCCAGCAGTACAGGGGCCCAAGAGACCCAGTACTTC.

The chain combines TRBV30 with TRBJ2-3, with 10 bases matching TRBD2. Losses at the gene ends were 0 bases for V and 9 bases for J; bases not matched to a gene: 3. The CDR3 has 13 residues. Germline V lookup: CDR1 GTSNPN, CDR2 SVGIG (reference sequence). CDR3 sequence (DNA): TGTGCCTGGAGTGTCCTAGCGGGAGAGACGCAGTATTTT. Translated: CAWSVLAGETQYF.

The chain uses TRBV25-1 and TRBJ1-3; a possible D gene is TRBD1 (5 bases). Per germline, CDR1 MGHDK and CDR2 SYGVNS. V was pared by 4 bases and J by 9 bases, with 22 bases between. The CDR3 runs 16 residues. The CDR3 protein is CASSGAGTDTGGTIYF. CDR3 coding DNA: TGTGCCAGCAGTGGGGCCGGGACGGACACCGGGGGCACCATATATTTT.

This clone showed up just a few times. The rearrangement links TRBV19 to TRBJ2-7, with D perhaps TRBD2 (6 bases). The CDR3 is made up of 15 amino acids. Germline V gene sequence: CDR1 LNHDA, CDR2 SQIVND (reference sequence). V dropped 3 bases and J dropped 0 bases, with 12 bases sitting between them. The CDR3 DNA reads TGTGCCAGTAGTATGGAGGGGTCAGCCTCCTACGAGCAGTACTTC. It specifies CASSMEGSASYEQYF.

This clone was seen a single time. The V call is TRBV7-2, the J call TRBJ2-7, with unresolved D. This CDR3 comprises 14 residues. CDR1 and CDR2 (germline): SGHTA, FQGNSA. Trimming cost V 3 bases and J 4 bases, with 13 bases left between them. The CDR3 region has the DNA TGTGCCAGCAGCTTCTATCGTCAATTTTACGAGCAGTACTTC. Translating gives CASSFYRQFYEQYF.